Shown below are 12 T cell receptor beta chains from a single sample sequenced in a study of cytomegalovirus exposure and HLA in healthy donors. PCR was performed using 60 Vbeta and 13 Jbeta primers. Using immunoSEQ multiplex PCR, the repertoire was profiled, and TCRdb retains in-frame clones only, with some absent. The data contain under 140,000 clones, roughly four fifths of them singletons. Sequencing was carried out using PBMCs. The receptors derive from a woman in her twenties or thirties in good health and CMV-seronegative.

The CDR3 DNA reads TGTGCCAGCAGCCAGGTAGGGGGCATGCTTTACAATGAGCAGTTCTTC. Its protein is CASSQVGGMLYNEQFF. V and J are TRBV14 and TRBJ2-1; 7 bases line up with TRBD1. The CDR3 is 16 residues long. Trimming cost V 3 bases and J 4 bases; bases outside gene matches: 9. Germline V gene lookup returns CDR1 SGHDN and CDR2 FVKESK.

The V call is TRBV4-1, the J call TRBJ2-7, with D perhaps TRBD2 (6 bases). Germline assignment: CDR1 MGHRA and CDR2 YSYEKL. This CDR3 comprises 14 residues. Trimming cost V 3 bases and J 0 bases, with 9 bases left between them. Here the CDR3 DNA reads TGCGCCAGCAGCCAGGGGGGTAGCTCCTACGAGCAGTACTTC. Translating it yields CASSQGGSSYEQYF.

This chain uses TRBV21-1 with TRBJ1-1; TRBD1 was called by the table and not checked on the DNA. TRBV21-1 is flagged as a pseudogene. The CDR3 covers 16 residues. The CDR3 DNA sequence: TGTGCCAGCAGCAAAGTTAGGACAGGGGGCTGCACTGAAGCTTTCTTT. Its protein is CASSKVRTGGCTEAFF.

The chain is built from TRBV4-1 and TRBJ2-3; D unclear. The CDR3 totals 13 residues. Trimming left V 4 bases short and J 2 bases short, with 7 bases between. Per the germline V gene, CDR1 is MGHRA and CDR2 is YSYEKL. The CDR3 reads CASSLQDTDTQYF. The CDR3 nucleotides are TGCGCCAGCAGCCTCCAGGACACAGATACGCAGTATTTT.

The chain has TRBV4-1 and TRBJ2-7; D unresolved. The CDR3 has 14 amino acids. Per the germline V gene, CDR1 is MGHRA and CDR2 is YSYEKL. Trimming left V 0 bases short and J 4 bases short, with 10 bases between. CDR3 loop: CASSQDGGSYEQYF. The CDR3 nucleotides read TGCGCCAGCAGCCAAGATGGCGGAAGTTACGAGCAGTACTTC.

This CDR3 reads CASSQVSSSGRSSTGELFF. Written as DNA, the CDR3 is TGCGCCAGCAGCCAAGTATCATCTAGCGGGAGATCGAGCACCGGGGAGCTGTTTTTT. The chain recombines TRBV4-3 with TRBJ2-2; 10 nucleotides align to TRBD2. V gave up 1 base and J gave up 4 bases; unmatched junction bases: 12. The germline V gene encodes CDR1 LGHNA and CDR2 YSLEER. This CDR3 contains 19 residues.

This clone has only a few counts. V and J are TRBV7-9 and TRBJ2-3, with D unclear. Germline assignment: CDR1 SEHNR and CDR2 FQNEAQ (reference sequence). The CDR3 spans 12 residues. The ends were cut back, 3 bases at V and 2 bases at J, with 3 bases in the middle. The CDR3 DNA follows: TGTGCCAGCAGCTTCAACACAGATACGCAGTATTTT. Amino acid sequence: CASSFNTDTQYF.

J is TRBJ1-2 and V is TRBV29-1; 7 bases map to TRBD1. Germline CDR1 is SQVTM and CDR2 is ANQGSEA. V gave up 5 bases and J gave up 2 bases; unmatched junction bases: 5. CDR3 size: 13 residues. CDR3 protein: CSVHSDRNYGYTF. CDR3 coding DNA: TGCAGCGTTCATTCGGACAGGAACTATGGCTACACCTTC.

CDR3 DNA sequence: TGTGCCATCAGTGAGCACGGACTAGAACCGGGGGATACGCAGTATTTT. It yields the protein CAISEHGLEPGDTQYF. The rearrangement joins TRBV10-3 to TRBJ2-3, with 7 bases matching TRBD2. Germline V gene data show CDR1 as ENHRY and CDR2 as SYGVKD. With 2 bases clipped from V and 6 bases from J, the junction kept 11 bases outside the gene matches. The CDR3 extends over 16 amino acids.

This chain joins TRBV7-8 and TRBJ2-7; TRBD2 aligns across 12 bases. J gave up 4 bases and V 8 bases, and 6 bases lay outside the gene matches. This CDR3 comprises 14 residues. CDR1 and CDR2 (germline): SGHVS, FQNEAQ. DNA of the CDR3: TGTGCCAGCGCCTCCGGGACTAGCGGGTACGAGCAGTACTTC. Translating it yields CASASGTSGYEQYF.

The chain employs TRBV13 and TRBJ2-2, with TRBD2 as a possible D gene (5 bases). CDR1 and CDR2 (germline): PRHDT, FYEKMQ (reference sequence). The length of the CDR3 is 15 residues. Trimming cost V 5 bases and J 3 bases, with 13 bases left between them. CDR3 amino acids: CASSASPGYTGELFF. CDR3 nucleotide sequence: TGTGCCAGCAGCGCTAGCCCCGGTTACACCGGGGAGCTGTTTTTT. Full variable domain (remainder filled in from reference TRBV13 and TRBJ2-2): AAGVIQSPRHLIKEKRETATLKCYPIPRHDTVYWYQQGPGQDPQFLISFYEKMQSDKGSIPDRFSAQQFSDYHSELNMSSLELGDSALYFCASSASPGYTGELFFGEGSRLTVL.

This sequence joins TRBV7-2 and TRBJ2-7; 11 bases are shared with TRBD2. The CDR3 consists of 14 residues. The V gene end was trimmed by 3 bases and the J gene end by 3 bases; junction bases not matched to a gene: 1. Germline V gene lookup returns CDR1 SGHTA and CDR2 FQGNSA. The CDR3 nucleotides are TGTGCCAGCAGCTTCGGGACTAGCGGCTACGAGCAGTACTTC. It encodes CASSFGTSGYEQYF.